The source of this TCR beta chain is a study of blood T cell repertoires in COVID-19. Study information: Sites in the United States, Italy and Spain provided acute and convalescent COVID-19 samples.

As handled by the study authors: It was from reference gene primer amplification that nucleated cell counts were estimated. Clones were sequenced by immunoSEQ multiplex PCR, and TCRdb holds only the in-frame ones, with some missing. V, J and clone size are those of that table, while D and trimming were read from the DNA. This table holds 270,000 or so clones, around 89% found once. Germline-derived CDR1 and CDR2 are LNHDA and SQIVND (reference sequence). V lost 7 bases and J lost 2, with 21 bases in between. This CDR3 contains 17 residues. This receptor was identified in a man aged 35 to 55 with acute or convalescent COVID-19. The sample was peripheral blood. This chain links TRBV19 with TRBJ1-5, with no clear D. CDR3 sequence reads: CASTPSPALGGNQPQHF. The CDR3 bases are TGTGCCAGTACCCCAAGTCCCGCTCTCGGAGGCAATCAGCCCCAGCATTTT.